This T cell receptor (beta chain) was observed in a study of human T cells and chemical hapten exposure. Each CDR3 protein gets one entry after TCRdb re-called the RACE reads with MiXCR. The sample holds over 300,000 distinct CDR3 sequences, approximately 5.1% seen once. Per germline, CDR1 DFQATT and CDR2 SNEGSKA (reference sequence). The CDR3 is made up of 15 amino acids. J gave up 2 bases and V 3 bases, and 4 bases lay outside the gene matches. About this clonotype: Its specificity is not known.

Time point here: pre-sensitization, week 0. The treatment denotes: therapeutic diphenylcyclopropenone sensitization with weekly scalp DPC. Extraction of total RNA was performed on unfractionated whole blood. General study points: The formation of large CDR3 similarity clusters by expanded TCRs significantly exceeded that of controls. TCRs at a frequency above 1 in 1000 stayed unchanged with DPC sensitization.

The receptor was isolated from a woman aged 50 to 60 with alopecia areata. Some clones in this sample may be carry-over from other donors' samples. V usage is TRBV20-1 and J usage is TRBJ2-1, with 10 bases matching TRBD2. Sequenced here: whole blood, sampled in connection with sensitization to the hapten diphenylcyclopropenone (DPC). The CDR3 nucleotides read TGCAGTGCTAGTTGGACTAGCGGACCCTACAATGAGCAGTTCTTC. Its translation: CSASWTSGPYNEQFF.